This record covers a single T cell receptor beta chain. The data derive from a study of lymphopenia after photon versus proton radiotherapy. Assay: immunoSEQ multiplex PCR; the TCRdb copy retains only in-frame clones and omits some. The sample shows about 39,000 clones, about 94% of them seen only once. This CDR3 has 15 amino acids. Germline values: CDR1 MDHEN, CDR2 SYDVKM. V gave up 2 bases and J gave up 5 bases; unmatched junction bases: 5. The rearrangement uses TRBV28 and TRBJ2-3; 9 nucleotides line up with TRBD2. The sequence was collected from a man between 60 and 70 years old with cholangiocarcinoma. Here the sequenced sample was peripheral blood, taken from a patient treated with photon-based radiotherapy. The CDR3 spells CASSLRGGAIDTQYF. The CDR3, as DNA: TGTGCCAGCAGTTTACGCGGGGGGGCCATAGATACGCAGTATTTT.